This T cell receptor (beta chain) is from a study of shared clonotypes between healthy human individuals. Per the original methods: ImmunoSEQ output lacked quality scores and full-length reads, limiting matched filtering. The data were produced by immunoSEQ multiplex PCR, yet TCRdb's version contains in-frame clones alone and is incomplete. The D gene and trimming were derived from the DNA, and the V and J assignments and clone size from that table. The data contain 2,500,000 or so clones, approximately 94% of them singletons. Of note for this clone: Antigen unknown.

Study-wide results and caveats: Four donors shared approximately 5% of their naive CD4 clonotypes. Depth was large, yet rarefaction showed that sorted-subset sequencing was incomplete. Researchers sampled only blood; tissue repertoires likely differ.

From germline, CDR1 is SGHDT and CDR2 YYEEEE. V was clipped by 4 bases and J by 5 bases, with 22 bases between them. CDR3 size: 17 residues. The chain couples TRBV5-6 to TRBJ2-4; D tentatively reads TRBD1 or TRBD2 (5 bases each). The clonotype originates from a man younger than 35 in good health. The sample consisted of naive CD4+ T cells sorted from blood. The subset here: CD45RA+ positively selected. The CDR3 DNA sequence: TGTGCCAGCAGCCCCGGGGCAGTCTTTAGAGGAGAAAACATTCAGTACTTC. This gives the protein CASSPGAVFRGENIQYF.